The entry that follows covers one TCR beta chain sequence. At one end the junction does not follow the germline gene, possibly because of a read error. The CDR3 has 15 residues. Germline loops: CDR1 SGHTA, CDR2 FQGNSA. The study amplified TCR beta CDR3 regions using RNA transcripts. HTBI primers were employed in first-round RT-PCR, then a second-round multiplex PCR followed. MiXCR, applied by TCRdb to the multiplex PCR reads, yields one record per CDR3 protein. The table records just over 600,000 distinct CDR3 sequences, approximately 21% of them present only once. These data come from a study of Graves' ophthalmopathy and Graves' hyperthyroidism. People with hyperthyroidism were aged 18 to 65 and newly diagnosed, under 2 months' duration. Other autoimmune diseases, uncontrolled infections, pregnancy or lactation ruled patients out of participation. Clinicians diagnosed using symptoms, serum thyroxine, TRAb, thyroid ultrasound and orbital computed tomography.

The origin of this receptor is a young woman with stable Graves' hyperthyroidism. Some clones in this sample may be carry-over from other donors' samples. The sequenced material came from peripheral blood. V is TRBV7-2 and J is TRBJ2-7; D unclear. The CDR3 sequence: CASSLTYMVIYDQYF. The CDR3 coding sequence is TGTGCCAGCAGCTTAACCTACATGGTAATCTACGATCAGTACTTC.